The source of this TCR beta chain is a study of cytomegalovirus exposure and HLA in healthy donors. General study results and limits: An apparent linkage of common viral pathogens to several of the most significant clusters emerged in a later analysis.

The germline V and J ends were trimmed by 5 bases and 6 bases, with 19 bases remaining between them. This CDR3 has 15 amino acids. Per the germline V gene, CDR1 is GTSNPN and CDR2 is SVGIG (reference sequence). The PCR had 60 Vbeta and 13 Jbeta primers. The repertoire was sequenced with immunoSEQ multiplex PCR; TCRdb's copy has only in-frame clones and lacks some. The sample lists about 120,000 clones, approximately 80% occurring once. In the case of this clone: No antigen is known for it.

The source material was PBMCs. The rearrangement uses TRBV30 and TRBJ2-2; D might be TRBD1 (5 bases). This clonotype originated in a man between 18 and 35 years old in good health and CMV-seropositive. CDR3 in amino acids: CAWDQGNDGPGELFF. The CDR3 DNA sequence: TGTGCCTGGGATCAGGGTAATGATGGTCCCGGGGAGCTGTTTTTT.